This TCR beta chain was sequenced during a study of cytomegalovirus exposure and HLA in healthy donors. The CDR3 is 12 residues long. Trimming cost V 5 bases and J 3 bases; bases outside gene matches: 2. Germline assignment: CDR1 SQVTM and CDR2 ANQGSEA. The PCR used 60 Vbeta and 13 Jbeta primers. Produced via immunoSEQ multiplex PCR; TCRdb's table is partial and in-frame only. The sample yields roughly 180,000 clones, 77% seen once. Material: PBMCs. The chain links TRBV29-1 to TRBJ2-7; the match to TRBD2 covers 9 bases. This clonotype originated in a woman aged 55-70 years in good health and CMV-seropositive. The CDR3 nucleotides are TGCAGCGTTTCAGCGGGAGGCTACGAGCAGTACTTC. Amino acids: CSVSAGGYEQYF.